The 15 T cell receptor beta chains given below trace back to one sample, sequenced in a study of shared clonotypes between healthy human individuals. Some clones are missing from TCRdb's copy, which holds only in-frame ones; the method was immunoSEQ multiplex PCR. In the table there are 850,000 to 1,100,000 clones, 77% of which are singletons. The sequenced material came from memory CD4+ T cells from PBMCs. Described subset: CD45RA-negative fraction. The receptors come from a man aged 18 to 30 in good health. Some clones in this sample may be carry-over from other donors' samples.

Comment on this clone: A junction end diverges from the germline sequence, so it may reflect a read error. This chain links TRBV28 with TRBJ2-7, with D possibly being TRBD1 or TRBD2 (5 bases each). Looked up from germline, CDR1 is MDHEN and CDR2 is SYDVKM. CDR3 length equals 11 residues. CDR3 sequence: CASSARTRRDF. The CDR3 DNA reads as TGTGCCAGCAGTGCCAGGACACGGCGGGACTTC.

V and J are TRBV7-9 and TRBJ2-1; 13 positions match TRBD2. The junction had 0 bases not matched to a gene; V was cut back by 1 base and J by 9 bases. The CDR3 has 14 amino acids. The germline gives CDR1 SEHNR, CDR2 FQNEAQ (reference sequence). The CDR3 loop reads CASSLGLAGGEQFF. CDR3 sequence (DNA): TGTGCCAGCAGCTTAGGACTAGCGGGAGGTGAGCAGTTCTTC.

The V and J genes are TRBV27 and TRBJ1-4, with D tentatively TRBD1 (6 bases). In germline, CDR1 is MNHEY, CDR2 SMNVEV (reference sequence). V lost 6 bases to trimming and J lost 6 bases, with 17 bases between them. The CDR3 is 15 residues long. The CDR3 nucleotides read TGTGCCAGCAGCCGCGAAGGGGGTCCCGATGAAAAACTGTTTTTT. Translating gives CASSREGGPDEKLFF. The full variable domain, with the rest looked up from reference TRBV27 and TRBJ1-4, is EAQVTQNPRYLITVTGKKLTVTCSQNMNHEYMSWYRQDPGLGLRQIYYSMNVEVTDKGDVPEGYKVSRKEKRNFPLILESPSPNQTSLYFCASSREGGPDEKLFFGSGTQLSVL.

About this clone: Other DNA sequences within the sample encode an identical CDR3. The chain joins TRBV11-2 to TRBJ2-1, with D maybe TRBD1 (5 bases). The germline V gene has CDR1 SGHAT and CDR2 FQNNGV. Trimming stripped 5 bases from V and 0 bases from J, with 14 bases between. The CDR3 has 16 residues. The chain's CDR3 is CASSLRPDSSYNEQFF. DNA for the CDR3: TGTGCCAGCAGCCTCCGTCCCGACAGCTCCTACAATGAGCAGTTCTTC.

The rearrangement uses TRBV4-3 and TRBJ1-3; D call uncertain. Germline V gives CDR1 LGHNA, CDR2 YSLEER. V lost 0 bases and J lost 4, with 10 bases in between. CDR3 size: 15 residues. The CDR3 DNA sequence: TGCGCCAGCAGCCAAGATTCTGCAGTGGGAAACACCATATATTTT. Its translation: CASSQDSAVGNTIYF.

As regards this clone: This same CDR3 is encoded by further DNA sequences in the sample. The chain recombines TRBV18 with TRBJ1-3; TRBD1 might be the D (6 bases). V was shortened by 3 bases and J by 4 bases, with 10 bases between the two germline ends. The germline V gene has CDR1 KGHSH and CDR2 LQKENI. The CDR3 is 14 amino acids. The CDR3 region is CASSPGTSGNTIYF. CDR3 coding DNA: TGTGCCAGCTCACCGGGGACATCCGGAAACACCATATATTTT.

In DNA, the CDR3 is TGTGCCAGCAGTTACTCGAACTGGGAGACCCAGTACTTC. This codes for CASSYSNWETQYF. The chain uses TRBV6-6 and TRBJ2-5; D gene uncertain. Germline CDR1 reads MNHNY; CDR2 reads SVGAGI (reference sequence). The CDR3 extends over 13 amino acids. V lost 0 bases to trimming and J lost 5 bases, with 7 bases between them.

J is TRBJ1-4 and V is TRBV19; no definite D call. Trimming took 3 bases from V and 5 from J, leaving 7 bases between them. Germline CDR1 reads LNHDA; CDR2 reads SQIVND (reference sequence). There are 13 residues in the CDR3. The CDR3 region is CASSMWLNEKLFF. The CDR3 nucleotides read TGTGCCAGTAGTATGTGGTTAAATGAAAAACTGTTTTTT.

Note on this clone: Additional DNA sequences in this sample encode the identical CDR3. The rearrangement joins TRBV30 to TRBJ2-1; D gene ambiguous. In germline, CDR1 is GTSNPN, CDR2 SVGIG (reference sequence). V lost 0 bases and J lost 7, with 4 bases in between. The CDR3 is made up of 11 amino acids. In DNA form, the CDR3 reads TGTGCCTGGAGTGTTAGTAATGAGCAGTTCTTC. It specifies CAWSVSNEQFF.

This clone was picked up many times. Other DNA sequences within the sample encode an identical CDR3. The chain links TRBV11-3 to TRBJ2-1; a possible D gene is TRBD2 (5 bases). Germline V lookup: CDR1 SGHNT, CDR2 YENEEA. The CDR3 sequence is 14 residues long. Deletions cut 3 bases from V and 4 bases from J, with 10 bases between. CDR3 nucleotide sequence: TGTGCCAGCAGCTTTAGAGGGTTTTACAATGAGCAGTTCTTC. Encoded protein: CASSFRGFYNEQFF.

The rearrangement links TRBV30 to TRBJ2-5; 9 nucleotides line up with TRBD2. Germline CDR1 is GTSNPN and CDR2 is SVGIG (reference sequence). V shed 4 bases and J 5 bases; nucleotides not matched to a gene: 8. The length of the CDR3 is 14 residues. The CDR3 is CAWKANSGSETQYF. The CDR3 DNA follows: TGTGCCTGGAAAGCGAATAGCGGGAGCGAGACCCAGTACTTC. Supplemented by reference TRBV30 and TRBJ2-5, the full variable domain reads SQTIHQWPATLVQPVGSPLSLECTVEGTSNPNLYWYRQAAGRGLQLLFYSVGIGQISSEVPQNLSASRPQDRQFILSSKKLLLSDSGFYLCAWKANSGSETQYFGPGTRLLVL.

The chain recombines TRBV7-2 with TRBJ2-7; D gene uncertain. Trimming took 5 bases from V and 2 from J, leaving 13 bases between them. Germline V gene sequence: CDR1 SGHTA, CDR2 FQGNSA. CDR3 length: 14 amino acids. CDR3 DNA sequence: TGTGCCAGCAGCCCTTCATCGTTGGCCTACGAGCAGTACTTC. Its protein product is CASSPSSLAYEQYF. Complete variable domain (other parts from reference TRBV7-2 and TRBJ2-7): GAGVSQSPSNKVTEKGKDVELRCDPISGHTALYWYRQSLGQGLEFLIYFQGNSAPDKSGLPSDRFSAERTGGSVSTLTIQRTQQEDSAVYLCASSPSSLAYEQYFGPGTRLTVT.

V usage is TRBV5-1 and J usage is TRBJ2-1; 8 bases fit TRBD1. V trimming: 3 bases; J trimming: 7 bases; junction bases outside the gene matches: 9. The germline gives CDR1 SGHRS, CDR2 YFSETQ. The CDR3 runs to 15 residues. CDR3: CASSSQGGDVNEQFF. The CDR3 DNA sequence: TGCGCCAGCAGCTCACAGGGGGGAGATGTGAATGAGCAGTTCTTC.

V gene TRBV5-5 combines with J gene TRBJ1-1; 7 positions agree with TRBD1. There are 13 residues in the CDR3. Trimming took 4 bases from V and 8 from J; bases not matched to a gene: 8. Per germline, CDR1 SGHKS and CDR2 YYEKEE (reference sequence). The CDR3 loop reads CASSKDRADEAFF. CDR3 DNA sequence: TGTGCCAGCAGCAAAGACAGGGCTGACGAAGCTTTCTTT.

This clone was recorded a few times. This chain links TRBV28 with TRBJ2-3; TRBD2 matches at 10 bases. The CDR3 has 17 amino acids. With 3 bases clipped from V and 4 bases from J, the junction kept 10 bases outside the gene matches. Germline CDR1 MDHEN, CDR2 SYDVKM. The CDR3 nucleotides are TGTGCCAGCAGTTTTTCGGTGAGCGGGAGGGGCCCAGATACGCAGTATTTT. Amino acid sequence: CASSFSVSGRGPDTQYF.